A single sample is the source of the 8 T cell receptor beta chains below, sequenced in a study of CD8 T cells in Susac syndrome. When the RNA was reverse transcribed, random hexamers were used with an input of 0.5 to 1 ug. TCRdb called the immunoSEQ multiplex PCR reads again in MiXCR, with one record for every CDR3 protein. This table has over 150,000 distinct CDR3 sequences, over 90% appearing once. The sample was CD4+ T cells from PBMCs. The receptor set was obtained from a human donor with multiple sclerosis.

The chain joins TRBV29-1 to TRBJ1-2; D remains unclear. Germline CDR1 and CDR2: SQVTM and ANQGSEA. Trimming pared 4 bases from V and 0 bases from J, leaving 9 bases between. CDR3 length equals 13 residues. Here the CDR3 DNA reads TGCAGCGTTGTGGCCAGTCCTAACTATGGCTACACCTTC. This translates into CSVVASPNYGYTF.

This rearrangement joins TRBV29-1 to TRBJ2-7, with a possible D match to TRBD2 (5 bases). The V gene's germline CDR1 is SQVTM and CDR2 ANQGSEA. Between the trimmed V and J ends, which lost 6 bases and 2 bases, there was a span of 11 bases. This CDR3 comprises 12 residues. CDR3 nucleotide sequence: TGCAGCGTGAGAGGGATCCCCTACGAGCAGTACTTC. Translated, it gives CSVRGIPYEQYF.

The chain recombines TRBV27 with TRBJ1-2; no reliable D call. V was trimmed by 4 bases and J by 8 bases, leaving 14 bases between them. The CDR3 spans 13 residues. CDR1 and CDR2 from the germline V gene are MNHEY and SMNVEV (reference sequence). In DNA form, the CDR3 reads TGTGCCAGCAGTTCGAGGGAGGACCAGGGCTACACCTTC. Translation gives CASSSREDQGYTF.

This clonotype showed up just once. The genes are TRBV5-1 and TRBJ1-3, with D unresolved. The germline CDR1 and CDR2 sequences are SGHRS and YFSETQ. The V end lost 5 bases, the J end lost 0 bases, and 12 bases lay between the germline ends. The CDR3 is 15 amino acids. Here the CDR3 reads CASRPYLFSGNTIYF. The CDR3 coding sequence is TGCGCCAGCAGGCCTTATTTGTTCTCTGGAAACACCATATATTTT.

The CDR3 sequence: CSVEDRPRETQYF. CDR3 coding DNA: TGCAGCGTTGAAGATAGACCTCGGGAGACCCAGTACTTC. The chain has TRBV29-1 and TRBJ2-5; D gene uncertain. V lost 0 bases and J lost 5, with 10 bases in between. CDR1 is SQVTM and CDR2 is ANQGSEA in the germline V gene. The CDR3 totals 13 residues.

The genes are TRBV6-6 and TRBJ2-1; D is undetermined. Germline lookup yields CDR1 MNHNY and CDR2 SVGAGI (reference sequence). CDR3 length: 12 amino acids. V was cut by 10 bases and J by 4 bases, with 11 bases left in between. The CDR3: CATSPQYNEQFF. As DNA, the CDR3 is TGTGCCACGTCGCCCCAGTACAATGAGCAGTTCTTC.

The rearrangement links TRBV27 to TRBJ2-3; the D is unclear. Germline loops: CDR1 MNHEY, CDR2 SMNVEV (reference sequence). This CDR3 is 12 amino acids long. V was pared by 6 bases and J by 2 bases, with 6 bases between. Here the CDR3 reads CASSTLTDTQYF. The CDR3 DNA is TGTGCCAGCAGCACTCTCACAGATACGCAGTATTTT.

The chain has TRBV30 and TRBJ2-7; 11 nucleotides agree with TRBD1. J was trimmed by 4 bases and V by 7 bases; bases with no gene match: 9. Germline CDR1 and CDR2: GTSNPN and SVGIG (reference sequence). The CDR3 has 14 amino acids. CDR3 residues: CASSGGQGEYEQYF. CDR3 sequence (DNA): TGTGCCTCCTCTGGGGGACAGGGGGAGTACGAGCAGTACTTC.